One sample yielded the 26 T cell receptor beta chains listed below, sequenced in a study of cytomegalovirus exposure and HLA in healthy donors. The PCR used 60 Vbeta and 13 Jbeta primers. The protocol was immunoSEQ multiplex PCR, while the TCRdb copy is restricted to in-frame clones and leaves out a portion. The sample has under 150,000 clones, around 75% seen once. Sequences were obtained from PBMCs. The receptors were sampled from a female donor in good health and CMV-seronegative.

This clone was detected a few times. The J gene is TRBJ2-7, the V gene TRBV6-1; D might be TRBD1 (5 bases). Between the trimmed V and J ends, which lost 7 bases and 3 bases, there was a span of 13 bases. CDR1 is MNHNS, CDR2 SASEGT, per germline. The CDR3 contains 13 residues. CDR3 sequence: CASNRPGIYEQYF. The CDR3 DNA reads as TGTGCCAGCAACCGCCCAGGGATCTACGAGCAGTACTTC.

This clone was counted a single time. The chain carries TRBV11-3 and TRBJ2-7; unclear D gene. This CDR3 has 15 amino acids. The germline V and J ends were trimmed by 1 base and 2 bases, with 12 bases remaining between them. Germline V gives CDR1 SGHNT, CDR2 YENEEA. The CDR3 reads CASSLVSPETYEQYF. The CDR3, as DNA: TGTGCCAGCAGCTTAGTGTCGCCTGAGACCTACGAGCAGTACTTC.

V usage is TRBV28 and J usage is TRBJ2-7; D is possibly TRBD2 (5 bases). This CDR3 has 13 residues. Trimming cost V 1 base and J 7 bases, with 11 bases left between them. Germline loops: CDR1 MDHEN, CDR2 SYDVKM. The CDR3 sequence: CASSLLGRGEQYF. The CDR3 DNA sequence: TGTGCCAGCAGTTTATTGGGCCGAGGGGAGCAGTACTTC.

The rearrangement joins TRBV6-5 to TRBJ1-1, with D possibly matching TRBD1 (6 bases). The V gene's germline CDR1 is MNHEY and CDR2 SVGAGI. This CDR3 is built from 13 residues. V dropped 2 bases and J dropped 8 bases, with 12 bases sitting between them. The CDR3: CASSYITGSEAFF. CDR3 nucleotides: TGTGCCAGCAGTTACATTACAGGGTCCGAAGCTTTCTTT.

This sequence joins TRBV2 and TRBJ2-5, with 7 bases aligning to TRBD2. Germline CDR1 reads SNHLY; CDR2 reads FYNNEI. The CDR3 covers 12 residues. Losses at the gene ends were 6 bases for V and 4 bases for J; bases not matched to a gene: 2. CDR3 in amino acids: CASRERGETQYF. DNA for the CDR3: TGTGCCAGCAGGGAGCGGGGAGAGACCCAGTACTTC.

The V call is TRBV7-9, the J call TRBJ1-2; D remains ambiguous. The germline V and J ends were trimmed by 1 base and 5 bases, with 14 bases remaining between them. The CDR3 contains 15 residues. Per the germline V gene, CDR1 is SEHNR and CDR2 is FQNEAQ (reference sequence). CDR3 nucleotide sequence: TGTGCCAGCAGCTTAGTCCAGGTCTACCTATATGGCTACACCTTC. Translated: CASSLVQVYLYGYTF.

The chain recombines TRBV5-3 with TRBJ2-7; 11 bases align to TRBD2. TRBV5-3 is identified as an open reading frame with a role that is uncertain. Trimming removed 7 bases from V and 4 bases from J; junction bases left unmatched: 7. This CDR3 contains 14 residues. Here the CDR3 reads CARVPGLAEYEQYF. CDR3 nucleotides: TGTGCCAGAGTCCCGGGACTAGCGGAATACGAGCAGTACTTC.

The rearrangement uses TRBV29-1 and TRBJ2-3; D is possibly TRBD2 (7 bases). Deletions cut 6 bases from V and 0 bases from J, with 19 bases between. Germline CDR1 SQVTM, CDR2 ANQGSEA. The CDR3 contains 16 residues. CDR3 in DNA: TGCAGCGTGGGGGGGGCCGGAAGGGGGAGCACAGATACGCAGTATTTT. This translates into CSVGGAGRGSTDTQYF.

The chain combines TRBV18 with TRBJ1-4; 7 nucleotides match TRBD1. This CDR3 is 14 amino acids long. V lost 5 bases and J lost 8; bases outside the gene matches: 8. Germline lookup yields CDR1 KGHSH and CDR2 LQKENI. The CDR3 DNA is TGTGCCAGCTCATCAAGACAGGGATGGGAAAAACTGTTTTTT. Translated: CASSSRQGWEKLFF.

The V call is TRBV27, the J call TRBJ2-7; the D gene is possibly TRBD1 (6 bases). Trimming stripped 3 bases from V and 2 bases from J, with 8 bases between. The CDR3 sequence is 13 residues long. In germline, CDR1 is MNHEY, CDR2 SMNVEV (reference sequence). CDR3 coding DNA: TGTGCCAGCAGTTTGAACAGGGCCTACGAGCAGTACTTC. Encoded protein: CASSLNRAYEQYF.

In its sample, this clone was seen a few times. The chain employs TRBV7-3 and TRBJ2-3, with 11 bases lining up with TRBD1. CDR3 length: 15 amino acids. Germline V gene data show CDR1 as SGHTA and CDR2 as FQGTGA. V trimming: 5 bases; J trimming: 4 bases; junction bases outside the gene matches: 5. For the CDR3, the DNA is TGTGCCAGCAGCCCCCGGACAGGGGGCGCAGATACGCAGTATTTT. Its translation: CASSPRTGGADTQYF.

This chain uses TRBV18 with TRBJ1-2, with D hard to call. Germline values: CDR1 KGHSH, CDR2 LQKENI. The CDR3 totals 14 residues. V was pared by 2 bases and J by 8 bases, with 15 bases between. The CDR3 loop is CASSPERAHRGYTF. CDR3 in DNA: TGTGCCAGCTCACCAGAGAGGGCACACCGCGGCTACACCTTC.

The V call is TRBV2, the J call TRBJ1-4, with 8 nucleotides matching TRBD1. Germline V gene sequence: CDR1 SNHLY, CDR2 FYNNEI. Trimming at V came to 5 bases and at J to 0 bases, leaving 8 bases not matched to a gene. The CDR3 is 17 amino acids. In DNA, the CDR3 is TGTGCCAGCAGTCCCTGGACAGGGAGGACAACTAATGAAAAACTGTTTTTT. The encoded protein is CASSPWTGRTTNEKLFF.

The chain employs TRBV4-3 and TRBJ1-4, with a tentative D call TRBD1 (5 bases). Trimming removed 4 bases from V and 4 bases from J, with 19 bases in between. The CDR3 contains 17 residues. Germline V gene lookup returns CDR1 LGHNA and CDR2 YSLEER. The CDR3 here is CASSPGTAGTNNEKLFF. CDR3 in DNA: TGCGCCAGCAGCCCAGGAACGGCGGGGACTAATAATGAAAAACTGTTTTTT.

V is TRBV12-5 and J is TRBJ2-7; TRBD2 aligns across 13 bases. CDR1 is LGHNT and CDR2 is FRNRAP in the germline V gene. The junction had 9 bases not matched to a gene; V was cut back by 6 bases and J by 10 bases. CDR3 size: 14 residues. CDR3 bases: TGTGCTAGTGGCCCAGATGGACTAGCGGGAGAACAGTACTTC. As protein: CASGPDGLAGEQYF.

The chain links TRBV7-2 to TRBJ2-1; 12 bases are a match to TRBD2. CDR1 is SGHTA and CDR2 is FQGNSA in the germline V gene. V shed 1 base and J 2 bases; nucleotides not matched to a gene: 9. The CDR3 spans 19 residues. CDR3 coding DNA: TGTGCCAGCAGCTTAGTGGCTAGCGGGAGGGTTTTTACCTACAATGAGCAGTTCTTC. Residues: CASSLVASGRVFTYNEQFF.

This chain joins TRBV7-8 and TRBJ2-3, with D perhaps matching TRBD1 (5 bases). Trimming stripped 5 bases from V and 5 bases from J, with 8 bases between. Per the germline V gene, CDR1 is SGHVS and CDR2 is FQNEAQ. CDR3 length equals 12 residues. The CDR3, as DNA: TGTGCCAGCAGCCTCGACAGAGATACGCAGTATTTT. Translated: CASSLDRDTQYF.

V usage is TRBV7-2 and J usage is TRBJ2-7, with TRBD2 as a possible D gene (5 bases). Germline V gene data show CDR1 as SGHTA and CDR2 as FQGNSA. The CDR3 consists of 15 residues. The V end lost 5 bases, the J end lost 7 bases, and 21 bases lay between the germline ends. The CDR3 loop reads CASSPYPGEAREQYF. In DNA form, the CDR3 reads TGTGCCAGCAGCCCCTATCCCGGGGAAGCGAGGGAGCAGTACTTC.

The CDR3 here is CASRQGQNQPQHF. The CDR3 DNA sequence: TGTGCCAGCAGACAGGGTCAGAATCAGCCCCAGCATTTT. The chain has TRBV7-8 and TRBJ1-5; D is possibly TRBD1 (6 bases). This CDR3 is 13 amino acids long. Germline assignment: CDR1 SGHVS and CDR2 FQNEAQ. V was cut by 6 bases and J by 4 bases, with 10 bases left in between.

This chain links TRBV30 with TRBJ2-1; D may be TRBD1 (6 bases). CDR1 GTSNPN and CDR2 SVGIG come from the germline V gene (reference sequence). V was cut by 4 bases and J by 7 bases, with 17 bases left in between. This CDR3 spans 14 amino acids. This CDR3 is CAWKQGFTGNEQFF. The CDR3, as DNA: TGTGCCTGGAAACAGGGTTTTACGGGGAATGAGCAGTTCTTC.

This clone was observed a single time. The chain couples TRBV10-3 to TRBJ2-3, with 8 bases identical to TRBD2. Unmatched junction bases numbered 4, after V lost 4 bases and J lost 1 base. The CDR3 sequence is 15 residues long. Germline V gene lookup returns CDR1 ENHRY and CDR2 SYGVKD. The CDR3 DNA reads as TGTGCCATCAGTGCTGGGCGGGGGGGCACAGATACGCAGTATTTT. Translated: CAISAGRGGTDTQYF.

The V gene is TRBV6-1, the J gene TRBJ2-3; TRBD2 is a possible D gene (5 bases). The V end was cut by 0 bases, the J end by 5 bases, with 9 bases between. Germline CDR1 and CDR2: MNHNS and SASEGT. CDR3 size: 14 residues. CDR3 protein: CASSEAGAIDTQYF. Here the CDR3 DNA reads TGTGCCAGCAGTGAAGCGGGAGCTATAGATACGCAGTATTTT.

Only one count was recorded for this clone. This chain connects TRBV7-9 to TRBJ1-2; TRBD1 agrees at 8 bases. CDR1 SEHNR and CDR2 FQNEAQ come from the germline V gene (reference sequence). The length of the CDR3 is 15 residues. Trimming removed 1 base from V and 3 bases from J; junction bases left unmatched: 4. CDR3 coding DNA: TGTGCCAGCAGCTTAGATGGACAGGGATACTATGGCTACACCTTC. Translating gives CASSLDGQGYYGYTF.

The V gene is TRBV9, the J gene TRBJ1-2; TRBD1 matches at 8 bases. Germline CDR1 and CDR2: SGDLS and YYNGEE. This CDR3 is 14 amino acids long. Trimming removed 3 bases from V and 4 bases from J; junction bases left unmatched: 5. As DNA, the CDR3 is TGTGCCAGCAGCGCCGTCGACAGGGGCTATGGCTACACCTTC. Amino acid sequence: CASSAVDRGYGYTF. The full variable domain, its missing parts supplied by reference TRBV9 and TRBJ1-2, is DSGVTQTPKHLITATGQRVTLRCSPRSGDLSVYWYQQSLDQGLQFLIQYYNGEERAKGNILERFSAQQFPDLHSELNLSSLELGDSALYFCASSAVDRGYGYTFGSGTRLTVV.

CDR3 coding DNA: TGTGCCAGCTCACCCCCGGACAGGTTACCCTACGAGCAGTACTTC. It encodes CASSPPDRLPYEQYF. The V call is TRBV18, the J call TRBJ2-7; 7 bases map to TRBD1. CDR3 size: 15 residues. V was pared by 3 bases and J by 2 bases, with 7 bases of the junction left unmatched. CDR1 is KGHSH and CDR2 is LQKENI in the germline V gene.

J is TRBJ2-7 and V is TRBV18; possible D gene TRBD2, 6 bases. V lost 5 bases to trimming and J lost 4 bases, with 15 bases between them. Germline CDR1 reads KGHSH; CDR2 reads LQKENI. The CDR3 length is 14 residues. The CDR3 loop reads CASSTGTDPYEQYF. In DNA form, the CDR3 reads TGTGCCAGCTCAACTGGGACTGACCCGTACGAGCAGTACTTC.